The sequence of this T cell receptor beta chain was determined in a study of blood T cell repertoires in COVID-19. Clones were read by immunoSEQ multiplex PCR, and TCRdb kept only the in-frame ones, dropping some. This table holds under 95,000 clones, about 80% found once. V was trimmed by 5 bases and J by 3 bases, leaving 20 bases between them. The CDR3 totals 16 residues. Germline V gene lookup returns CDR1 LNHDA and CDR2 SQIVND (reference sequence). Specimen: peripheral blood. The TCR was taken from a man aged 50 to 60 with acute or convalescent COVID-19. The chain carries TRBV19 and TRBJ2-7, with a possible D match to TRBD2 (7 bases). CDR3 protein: CASSPSGGAFFYEQYF. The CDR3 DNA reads TGTGCCAGTAGTCCATCGGGGGGCGCCTTTTTCTACGAGCAGTACTTC.